This passage covers 13 T cell receptor beta chains from one sample sequenced in a study of shared clonotypes between healthy human individuals (dated by TCRdb to 2019 to 2021). The method behind the library was the immunoSEQ multiplex PCR assay. TCRdb obtained this table from immuneACCESS and retained in-frame rearrangements with V and J assigned. These tables miss some clones; where compared with another copy, unresolved V genes account for less than half of the shortfall, and the remainder is unexplained. Recorded for this sample are some 1,100,000 clones; 78% of them occurred a single time. 0.52% of the sample goes to the ten largest clones. Sequencing input: memory CD4+ T cells from PBMCs. The cell subset or site label corresponds to: CD45RA-negative fraction. The receptors come from a young man in good health. Some clones in this sample may be carry-over from other donors' samples.

This chain uses TRBV2 with TRBJ2-1, with 13 bases matching TRBD2. The CDR3 has 14 amino acids. The V gene end was trimmed by 6 bases and the J gene end by 10 bases; junction bases not matched to a gene: 6. Germline lookup yields CDR1 SNHLY and CDR2 FYNNEI. The CDR3 here is CASRGLAGSWEQFF. CDR3 sequence (DNA): TGTGCCAGCAGGGGACTAGCGGGGTCATGGGAGCAGTTCTTC.

V is TRBV6-6 and J is TRBJ1-3; D gene ambiguous. V gave up 0 bases and J gave up 4 bases, with 10 bases separating them. From germline, CDR1 is MNHNY and CDR2 SVGAGI (reference sequence). This CDR3 has 15 amino acids. In DNA, the CDR3 is TGTGCCAGCAGTTACTCGTCCGAAAGAGGAAACACCATATATTTT. The encoded protein is CASSYSSERGNTIYF.

The genes are TRBV5-1 and TRBJ2-1; possible D gene TRBD1, 5 bases. V was cut by 0 bases and J by 0 bases, with 10 bases left in between. Germline assignment: CDR1 SGHRS and CDR2 YFSETQ. This CDR3 spans 16 amino acids. CDR3 residues: CASSLEGAVSYNEQFF. CDR3 DNA sequence: TGCGCCAGCAGCTTGGAAGGGGCTGTCTCCTACAATGAGCAGTTCTTC.

The chain carries TRBV7-2 and TRBJ2-1, with D possibly being TRBD2 (6 bases). Trimming took off 7 bases at V and 3 bases at J, with 13 bases between the two ends. This CDR3 has 14 amino acids. The germline CDR1 and CDR2 sequences are SGHTA and FQGNSA. The CDR3 DNA sequence: TGTGCCAGCACCCCCGGCGGGGACTACAATGAGCAGTTCTTC. Protein sequence: CASTPGGDYNEQFF.

V and J are TRBV5-1 and TRBJ2-7, with a possible D match to TRBD2 (5 bases). Germline CDR1 and CDR2: SGHRS and YFSETQ. The CDR3 length is 14 residues. The V gene lost 0 bases and the J gene lost 7 bases, with 14 bases spanning the gap. The CDR3 DNA follows: TGCGCCAGCAGCTTGGGAGGTCCTACGGGGGAGCAGTACTTC. Its translation: CASSLGGPTGEQYF. The variable domain in full, completed from reference TRBV5-1 and TRBJ2-7, reads KAGVTQTPRYLIKTRGQQVTLSCSPISGHRSVSWYQQTPGQGLQFLFEYFSETQRNKGNFPGRFSGRQFSNSRSEMNVSTLELGDSALYLCASSLGGPTGEQYFGPGTRLTVT.

This clone was detected only once. This chain joins TRBV6-6 and TRBJ1-1; TRBD1 matches at 7 bases. The CDR3 runs 13 residues. V lost 6 bases and J lost 6; bases outside the gene matches: 7. Germline values: CDR1 MNHNY, CDR2 SVGAGI (reference sequence). CDR3 sequence: CASSRQGRPEAFF. CDR3 nucleotide sequence: TGTGCCAGCAGCCGACAGGGAAGGCCTGAAGCTTTCTTT.

The chain uses TRBV5-4 and TRBJ1-6, with TRBD1 matching over 7 bases. Germline trimming cut 4 bases from V and 6 bases from J; bases unmatched to any gene: 10. The CDR3 spans 16 residues. Per the germline V gene, CDR1 is SGHNT and CDR2 is YYREEE (reference sequence). In nucleotides, the CDR3 is TGTGCCAGCAGCACCGGTTCTGGACAGGTTAATTCACCCCTCCACTTT. Protein product: CASSTGSGQVNSPLHF.

This clone was found a few times. The J gene is TRBJ2-6, the V gene TRBV2, with TRBD1 identical over 8 bases. Per germline, CDR1 SNHLY and CDR2 FYNNEI. V lost 6 bases and J lost 2; bases outside the gene matches: 3. The CDR3 has 15 amino acids. In DNA form, the CDR3 reads TGTGCCAGCAGCCCGGACAGGGCTGGGGCCAACGTCCTGACTTTC. It codes for CASSPDRAGANVLTF.

This clone has only one observation. CDR3 in amino acids: CSVVVLLAKNIQYF. The CDR3 coding sequence is TGCAGCGTTGTCGTGCTTCTAGCCAAAAACATTCAGTACTTC. This rearrangement joins TRBV29-1 to TRBJ2-4; no definite D call. Between the trimmed V and J ends, which lost 4 bases and 0 bases, there was a span of 10 bases. From germline, CDR1 is SQVTM and CDR2 ANQGSEA. This CDR3 region has 14 residues.

The rearrangement joins TRBV13 to TRBJ1-1; a possible D gene is TRBD1 (6 bases). V lost 0 bases to trimming and J lost 9 bases, with 11 bases between them. Germline assignment: CDR1 PRHDT and CDR2 FYEKMQ (reference sequence). The CDR3 is made up of 13 amino acids. This CDR3 is CASSLGLGGQAFF. For the CDR3, the DNA is TGTGCCAGCAGCTTAGGTTTAGGGGGGCAAGCTTTCTTT. The full variable domain, with the rest looked up from reference TRBV13 and TRBJ1-1, is AAGVIQSPRHLIKEKRETATLKCYPIPRHDTVYWYQQGPGQDPQFLISFYEKMQSDKGSIPDRFSAQQFSDYHSELNMSSLELGDSALYFCASSLGLGGQAFFGQGTRLTVV.

This clone was counted between two and nine times. This rearrangement joins TRBV7-9 to TRBJ1-2; the match to TRBD1 covers 7 bases. Germline loops: CDR1 SEHNR, CDR2 FQNEAQ (reference sequence). The CDR3 totals 15 residues. V dropped 5 bases and J dropped 2; count of bases not matched to a gene: 8. The CDR3, as DNA: TGTGCCAGCAGCAGAACCGGGACAGTCAACTATGGCTACACCTTC. This translates into CASSRTGTVNYGYTF.

The chain couples TRBV29-1 to TRBJ1-1; no firm D call. V was clipped by 7 bases and J by 0 bases, with 15 bases between them. The CDR3 is 14 residues long. The germline V gene encodes CDR1 SQVTM and CDR2 ANQGSEA. DNA of the CDR3: TGCAGCGCCACCCCCCTACAGATGAACACTGAAGCTTTCTTT. Translating it yields CSATPLQMNTEAFF.

CDR3 DNA: TGCAGGGAAGGAGGGGTTGAGCAGTACTTC. Protein: CREGGVEQYF. The rearrangement joins TRBV20-1 to TRBJ2-7, with TRBD2 as a possible D gene (6 bases). Germline V gene lookup returns CDR1 DFQATT and CDR2 SNEGSKA (reference sequence). There are 10 residues in the CDR3.